A single sample gave rise to the 21 T cell receptor beta chains below, sequenced in a study of CD8 T cells in Susac syndrome. RNA, at about 0.45 to 1 ug, was reverse transcribed with random hexamers. MiXCR, applied by TCRdb to the immunoSEQ multiplex PCR reads, yields one record per CDR3 protein. This table has hundreds of thousands of distinct CDR3 sequences, approximately 91% appearing once. The sequenced material came from CD8+ T cells from PBMCs. Every receptor here comes from a human donor with multiple sclerosis.

This clonotype was counted once. The chain links TRBV6-5 to TRBJ1-2, with TRBD1 identical over 11 bases. Germline assignment: CDR1 MNHEY and CDR2 SVGAGI. CDR3 length equals 16 residues. With 4 bases clipped from V and 4 bases from J, the junction kept 8 bases outside the gene matches. CDR3 sequence reads: CASSSGQGGHGYGYTF. The CDR3 DNA is TGTGCCAGCAGTTCGGGACAGGGGGGCCACGGCTATGGCTACACCTTC.

The V call is TRBV30, the J call TRBJ1-5; D uncertain. The CDR3 spans 14 residues. V shed 0 bases and J shed 3 bases, with 9 bases lying between them. The germline V gene has CDR1 GTSNPN and CDR2 SVGIG (reference sequence). The CDR3 protein is CAWSVGHSNQPQHF. In DNA form, the CDR3 reads TGTGCCTGGAGTGTAGGGCATTCCAATCAGCCCCAGCATTTT.

V usage is TRBV20-1 and J usage is TRBJ2-7; D may be TRBD2 (5 bases). The CDR3 is 16 residues long. Germline lookup yields CDR1 DFQATT and CDR2 SNEGSKA (reference sequence). Deletions cut 3 bases from V and 0 bases from J, with 18 bases between. CDR3 sequence (DNA): TGCAGTGCTAGTAGGGAGTCGACTTCGAGCTCCTACGAGCAGTACTTC. Residues: CSASRESTSSSYEQYF.

The chain uses TRBV7-9 and TRBJ1-2; 7 nucleotides line up with TRBD1. CDR3 length equals 14 residues. V lost 6 bases to trimming and J lost 4 bases; unmatched junction nucleotides: 8. Germline V CDR1 and CDR2: SEHNR, FQNEAQ (reference sequence). CDR3 in amino acids: CASRTTGISYGYTF. The CDR3 DNA reads as TGTGCCAGCAGAACGACAGGGATCAGCTATGGCTACACCTTC. Full variable domain (rest looked up from reference TRBV7-9 and TRBJ1-2): DTGVSQNPRHKITKRGQNVTFRCDPISEHNRLYWYRQTLGQGPEFLTYFQNEAQLEKSRLLSDRFSAERPKGSFSTLEIQRTEQGDSAMYLCASRTTGISYGYTFGSGTRLTVV.

The J gene is TRBJ2-7, the V gene TRBV4-3, with 10 bases lining up with TRBD2. Germline V CDR1 and CDR2: LGHNA, YSLEER. The CDR3 length is 18 residues. Trimming cost V 0 bases and J 2 bases; bases outside gene matches: 10. The DNA for the CDR3 is TGCGCCAGCAGCCAAGACGCTTTAGCGGGAGGTTTAGCCTACGAGCAGTACTTC. Encoded protein: CASSQDALAGGLAYEQYF.

This clonotype came up once. The chain couples TRBV5-4 to TRBJ2-1; D is possibly TRBD2 (6 bases). The CDR3 is 17 amino acids. Deletions cut 1 base from V and 8 bases from J, with 22 bases between. The V gene's germline CDR1 is SGHNT and CDR2 YYREEE (reference sequence). Here the CDR3 reads CASSLRGGTMGWDEQFF. In DNA, the CDR3 is TGTGCCAGCAGCTTGAGGGGCGGGACGATGGGATGGGATGAGCAGTTCTTC.

V gene TRBV6-2 or TRBV6-3 combines with J gene TRBJ2-2, with 7 bases that match TRBD2. The germline V gene has CDR1 MNHEY and CDR2 SVGEGT. The CDR3 has 17 residues. The trim removed 2 bases at V and 5 bases at J, leaving 11 bases unmatched. This CDR3 is CASSYVERERKTGELFF. The CDR3 region has the DNA TGTGCCAGCAGTTACGTAGAGCGGGAAAGGAAGACCGGGGAGCTGTTTTTT.

This rearrangement joins TRBV27 to TRBJ2-3; 11 bases align to TRBD2. V shed 2 bases and J 7 bases; nucleotides not matched to a gene: 14. CDR1 MNHEY and CDR2 SMNVEV come from the germline V gene (reference sequence). The CDR3 contains 18 residues. The CDR3 DNA sequence: TGTGCCAGCAGTTTAGTACTAGCGGGGGCCCATCCATTGAATACGCAGTATTTT. It codes for CASSLVLAGAHPLNTQYF.

The CDR3 DNA sequence: TGTGCCAGCAGTTACCCGGACCCTGAGCAGTTCTTC. Amino acid sequence: CASSYPDPEQFF. The V gene is TRBV6-2 or TRBV6-3, the J gene TRBJ2-1, with D uncertain. The CDR3 covers 12 residues. Germline V gives CDR1 MNHEY, CDR2 SVGEGT. Deletions cut 2 bases from V and 9 bases from J, with 8 bases between.

The chain employs TRBV5-4 and TRBJ1-5, with unresolved D. The germline CDR1 and CDR2 sequences are SGHNT and YYREEE (reference sequence). CDR3 size: 15 residues. Deletions cut 0 bases from V and 1 base from J, with 8 bases between. CDR3 bases: TGTGCCAGCAGCTTGGCTAGGGCGAGCAATCAGCCCCAGCATTTT. Its translation: CASSLARASNQPQHF.

The chain combines TRBV15 with TRBJ2-1, with D perhaps TRBD1 or TRBD2 (7 bases each). This CDR3 has 16 amino acids. Trimming pared 5 bases from V and 5 bases from J, leaving 19 bases between. CDR1 and CDR2 from the germline V gene are LNHNV and YYDKDF (reference sequence). The CDR3 DNA reads TGTGCCACCAGCGGGACTACAGGGGAGGGGGACAATGAGCAGTTCTTC. This codes for CATSGTTGEGDNEQFF.

The rearrangement links TRBV27 to TRBJ2-7; a possible D gene is TRBD2 (5 bases). The V gene lost 6 bases and the J gene lost 2 bases, with 14 bases spanning the gap. CDR1 is MNHEY and CDR2 is SMNVEV in the germline V gene (reference sequence). There are 14 residues in the CDR3. For the CDR3, the DNA is TGTGCCAGCAGCGGACTGGGCTCCGCCTACGAGCAGTACTTC. Amino acids: CASSGLGSAYEQYF.

This clonotype was detected once. V usage is TRBV11-2 and J usage is TRBJ2-5; tentatively, D is TRBD1 (5 bases). Trimming pared 7 bases from V and 2 bases from J, leaving 17 bases between. Per germline, CDR1 SGHAT and CDR2 FQNNGV. The CDR3 length is 15 residues. The CDR3 sequence: CASMMGRALQETQYF. CDR3 coding DNA: TGTGCCAGCATGATGGGCAGGGCCTTACAAGAGACCCAGTACTTC.

This sequence joins TRBV9 and TRBJ2-1, with D perhaps TRBD2 (6 bases). V gave up 0 bases and J gave up 6 bases, with 13 bases separating them. This CDR3 is 15 amino acids long. Per the germline V gene, CDR1 is SGDLS and CDR2 is YYNGEE. Here the CDR3 reads CASSVGGGMGNEQFF. CDR3 DNA sequence: TGTGCCAGCAGCGTAGGGGGCGGGATGGGCAATGAGCAGTTCTTC.

This chain joins TRBV29-1 and TRBJ1-2; the match to TRBD1 covers 10 bases. Trimming at V came to 8 bases and at J to 7 bases, leaving 4 bases not matched to a gene. CDR3 length: 11 amino acids. Germline-derived CDR1 and CDR2 are SQVTM and ANQGSEA. In DNA, the CDR3 is TGCAGCACGGGACAGGGGAGTGGCTACACCTTC. The encoded protein is CSTGQGSGYTF.

This chain links TRBV5-1 with TRBJ2-1; the match to TRBD2 covers 10 bases. Looked up from germline, CDR1 is SGHRS and CDR2 is YFSETQ. After removal of 1 base from V and 5 bases from J, the junction contained 3 bases not matched to a gene. The length of the CDR3 is 15 residues. CDR3 region: CASSLTSGVNNEQFF. Here the CDR3 DNA reads TGCGCCAGCAGCTTGACTAGCGGGGTTAACAATGAGCAGTTCTTC.

CDR3 loop: CASSQVTGNTEAFF. The CDR3 DNA sequence: TGTGCCAGCAGCCAAGTTACGGGTAACACTGAAGCTTTCTTT. This chain connects TRBV3-1 to TRBJ1-1, with D unclear. The CDR3 is 14 amino acids. Germline CDR1 reads LGHDT; CDR2 reads YNNKEL (reference sequence). Trimming took off 1 base at V and 2 bases at J, with 8 bases between the two ends.

The rearrangement links TRBV19 to TRBJ1-1; the match to TRBD1 covers 10 bases. The CDR3 runs 19 residues. The germline CDR1 and CDR2 sequences are LNHDA and SQIVND (reference sequence). V lost 6 bases and J lost 1; bases outside the gene matches: 17. The DNA for the CDR3 is TGTGCCAGTAGGCCGCCCGGGACAGGGGCTCTCTACGGGAACACTGAAGCTTTCTTT. Its protein is CASRPPGTGALYGNTEAFF.

This clonotype has only one observation. The chain uses TRBV7-9 and TRBJ2-7; possible D gene TRBD2, 5 bases. In germline, CDR1 is SEHNR, CDR2 FQNEAQ (reference sequence). The CDR3 has 12 residues. With 8 bases removed from V and 5 bases from J, the gap between germline ends came to 13 bases. DNA for the CDR3: TGTGCCAGCGCTCGGGAAATGGACGAGCAGTACTTC. Its protein product is CASAREMDEQYF.

This chain links TRBV28 with TRBJ2-2; D ambiguous. The CDR3 runs 18 residues. Trimming removed 3 bases from V and 1 base from J, with 18 bases in between. Germline V gene sequence: CDR1 MDHEN, CDR2 SYDVKM. CDR3 sequence reads: CASSFLSIEAGNTGELFF. CDR3 bases: TGTGCCAGCAGTTTTTTAAGTATAGAGGCAGGGAACACCGGGGAGCTGTTTTTT.

The chain uses TRBV27 and TRBJ2-6; 9 positions agree with TRBD1. Per germline, CDR1 MNHEY and CDR2 SMNVEV (reference sequence). This CDR3 has 18 amino acids. With 5 bases clipped from V and 0 bases from J, the junction kept 8 bases outside the gene matches. The CDR3 DNA reads TGTGCCAGCAGTACGGACAGGGGCCCCTACTCTGGGGCCAACGTCCTGACTTTC. Amino acid sequence: CASSTDRGPYSGANVLTF.